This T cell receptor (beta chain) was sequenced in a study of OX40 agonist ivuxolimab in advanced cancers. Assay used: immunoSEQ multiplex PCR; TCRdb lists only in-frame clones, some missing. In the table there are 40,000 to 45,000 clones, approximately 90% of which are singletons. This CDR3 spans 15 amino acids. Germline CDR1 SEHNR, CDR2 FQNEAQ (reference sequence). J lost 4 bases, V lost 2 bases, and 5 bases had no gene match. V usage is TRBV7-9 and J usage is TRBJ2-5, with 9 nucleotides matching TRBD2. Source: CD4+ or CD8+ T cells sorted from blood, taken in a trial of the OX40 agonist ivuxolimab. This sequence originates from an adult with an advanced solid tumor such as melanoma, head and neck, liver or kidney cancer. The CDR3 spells CASSLPLAGTETQYF. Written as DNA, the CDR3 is TGTGCCAGCAGCTTACCTCTAGCGGGGACAGAGACCCAGTACTTC.